Sequencing of this TCR beta chain was carried out in a study of control samples from healthy donors and cancer patients. The protocol was immunoSEQ multiplex PCR, while the TCRdb copy is restricted to in-frame clones and leaves out a portion. The repertoire holds tens of thousands of clones, about 88% seen once, with under 15% in the top ten. This CDR3 has 18 amino acids. Germline-derived CDR1 and CDR2 are SGDLS and YYNGEE. With V trimmed by 4 bases and J by 0 bases, 5 bases remained unmatched. V usage is TRBV9 and J usage is TRBJ2-2; 14 positions match TRBD2. Sequences were obtained from blood. The receptor was isolated from a woman in her 70s in good health. The CDR3 sequence is CASSPPGLAGANTGELFF. The DNA for the CDR3 is TGTGCCAGCAGCCCACCGGGACTAGCGGGAGCGAACACCGGGGAGCTGTTTTTT. Variable domain in full (rest from reference TRBV9 and TRBJ2-2): DSGVTQTPKHLITATGQRVTLRCSPRSGDLSVYWYQQSLDQGLQFLIQYYNGEERAKGNILERFSAQQFPDLHSELNLSSLELGDSALYFCASSPPGLAGANTGELFFGEGSRLTVL.